This entry lists 12 T cell receptor beta chains sequenced from one sample in a study of post-analysis software for immune sequencing data. Overall study results and limits: The five TRBV segments detected at higher frequency in patients than in controls included TRBV5-6, TRBV5-1 and TRBV20-1.

Unique molecular identifiers tagged the TCR beta cDNA libraries. One entry per CDR3 protein results from TCRdb running MiXCR on the PCR reads. The sample has about 400,000 distinct CDR3 sequences; roughly 38% are singletons. The antigens for these receptors are not known. The sequencing input was blood. The receptors come from a girl between 5 and 17 years old with multiple sclerosis.

This clonotype has only a few counts. The genes are TRBV20-1 and TRBJ1-2, with TRBD1 matching over 10 bases. This CDR3 region has 17 residues. Germline V gene lookup returns CDR1 DFQATT and CDR2 SNEGSKA (reference sequence). V lost 3 bases and J lost 4; bases outside the gene matches: 14. For the CDR3, the DNA is TGCAGTGCTAGCCTAGGGACAGGGGAACCTTTGCTCTATGGCTACACCTTC. Protein sequence: CSASLGTGEPLLYGYTF.

The chain has TRBV5-1 and TRBJ2-3, with TRBD1 as a possible D gene (5 bases). Germline loops: CDR1 SGHRS, CDR2 YFSETQ. V lost 6 bases, J lost 4 bases, and 15 bases lay in between. This CDR3 contains 14 residues. The DNA for the CDR3 is TGCGCCAGCATCAGCCCAGGGAACGCAGATACGCAGTATTTT. Translated: CASISPGNADTQYF.

This clonotype was detected ten times or more. The chain couples TRBV12-3 or TRBV12-4 to TRBJ2-7; 8 bases map to TRBD1. V lost 3 bases, J lost 6 bases, and 1 base stayed unmatched. CDR3 size: 12 residues. The CDR3 region has the DNA TGTGCCAGCAGTTTGACAGGGGTCGAGCAGTACTTC. Residues: CASSLTGVEQYF.

The chain is built from TRBV12-3 or TRBV12-4 and TRBJ2-7; 8 bases align to TRBD2. TRBJ2-5 matches the DNA end more closely, so the J call is doubtful. This CDR3 is 14 amino acids long. The CDR3 is CASSVGGGLETQYF. The DNA for the CDR3 is TGTGCCAGCAGCGTCGGGGGGGGGCTGGAGACCCAGTACTTC.

The chain joins TRBV12-3 or TRBV12-4 to TRBJ2-1; D perhaps matches TRBD1 (6 bases). The CDR3 is 12 amino acids. V shed 4 bases and J shed 13 bases, with 14 bases lying between them. Written as DNA, the CDR3 is TGTGCCAGCAGTTCACGACAGGACCGACAGTTCTTC. Translated: CASSSRQDRQFF.

This clonotype was detected only once. The chain joins TRBV11-2 to TRBJ2-5; TRBD1 agrees at 8 bases. The germline gives CDR1 SGHAT, CDR2 FQNNGV. V lost 5 bases to trimming and J lost 1 base; unmatched junction nucleotides: 6. The CDR3 runs to 15 residues. The CDR3 DNA reads as TGTGCCAGCAGCCCCGGACAGGGCTCCCAAGAGACCCAGTACTTC. As protein: CASSPGQGSQETQYF.

This clonotype was found a few times. The chain combines TRBV12-3 or TRBV12-4 with TRBJ2-3, with TRBD1 as a possible D gene (5 bases). V was cut by 4 bases and J by 6 bases, with 11 bases left in between. The CDR3 consists of 13 residues. This chain's CDR3 is CASSSDTRDTQYF. The CDR3 DNA reads TGTGCCAGCAGTTCGGACACGAGGGATACGCAGTATTTT.

The chain uses TRBV7-9 and TRBJ1-5; 7 positions agree with TRBD1. This CDR3 comprises 14 residues. The V gene's germline CDR1 is SEHNR and CDR2 FQNEAQ (reference sequence). V shed 5 bases and J 2 bases; nucleotides not matched to a gene: 3. The CDR3 DNA follows: TGTGCCAGCAGCCGGCAGGGGGGCAATCAGCCCCAGCATTTT. Its protein product is CASSRQGGNQPQHF.

The rearrangement uses TRBV7-2 and TRBJ1-4; possible D gene TRBD1, 5 bases. With 5 bases removed from V and 5 bases from J, the gap between germline ends came to 15 bases. Germline V gene data show CDR1 as SGHTA and CDR2 as FQGNSA. The CDR3 runs to 15 residues. CDR3 nucleotides: TGTACCAGCAGCCTGTCCAGGGTAGTGAATGAAAAACTGTTTTTT. It is translated as CTSSLSRVVNEKLFF.

The chain recombines TRBV6-5 with TRBJ2-5, with TRBD2 identical over 12 bases. The CDR3 is made up of 14 amino acids. V lost 6 bases to trimming and J lost 9 bases; unmatched junction nucleotides: 8. Germline CDR1 MNHEY, CDR2 SVGAGI. The CDR3 nucleotides are TGTGCCAGCAGGCGGACTAGCGGGGAAGGGGCCCAGTACTTC. Its protein is CASRRTSGEGAQYF.

The sample holds a few counts of this clonotype. This chain connects TRBV10-3 to TRBJ1-5; possible D gene TRBD1, 5 bases. V shed 10 bases and J shed 2 bases, with 15 bases lying between them. CDR3 length: 14 amino acids. Germline V lookup: CDR1 ENHRY, CDR2 SYGVKD. The DNA of the CDR3 is TGTGCCACCGGGACGGCGGCAGGCAATCAGCCCCAGCATTTT. Translation: CATGTAAGNQPQHF.

The rearrangement joins TRBV5-1 to TRBJ2-1; TRBD1 matches at 9 bases. Germline-derived CDR1 and CDR2 are SGHRS and YFSETQ. This CDR3 has 15 amino acids. Trimming removed 0 bases from V and 16 bases from J; junction bases left unmatched: 14. Written as DNA, the CDR3 is TGCGCCAGCAGCTTGGAAGTAACAAGAGGGACAGGGCCCTTCTTC. As protein: CASSLEVTRGTGPFF.